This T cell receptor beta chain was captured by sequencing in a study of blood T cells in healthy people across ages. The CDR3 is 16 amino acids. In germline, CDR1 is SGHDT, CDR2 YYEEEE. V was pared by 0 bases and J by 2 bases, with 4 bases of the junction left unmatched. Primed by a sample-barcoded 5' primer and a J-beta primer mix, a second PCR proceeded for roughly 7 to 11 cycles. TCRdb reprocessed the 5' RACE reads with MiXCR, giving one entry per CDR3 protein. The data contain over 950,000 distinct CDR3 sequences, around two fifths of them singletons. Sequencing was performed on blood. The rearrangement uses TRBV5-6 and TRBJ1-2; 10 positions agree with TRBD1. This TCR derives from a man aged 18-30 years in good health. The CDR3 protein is CASSLGQGAVNYGYTF. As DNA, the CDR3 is TGTGCCAGCAGCTTGGGACAGGGGGCGGTGAACTATGGCTACACCTTC.